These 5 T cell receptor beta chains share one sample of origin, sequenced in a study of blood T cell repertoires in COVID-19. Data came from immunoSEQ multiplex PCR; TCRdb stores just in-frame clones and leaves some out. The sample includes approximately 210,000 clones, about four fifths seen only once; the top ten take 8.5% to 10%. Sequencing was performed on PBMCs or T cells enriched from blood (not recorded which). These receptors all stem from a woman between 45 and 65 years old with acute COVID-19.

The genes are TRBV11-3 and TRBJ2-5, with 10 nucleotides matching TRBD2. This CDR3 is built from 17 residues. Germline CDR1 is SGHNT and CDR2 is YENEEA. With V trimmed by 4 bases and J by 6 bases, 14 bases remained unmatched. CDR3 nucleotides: TGTGCCAGCAGCTCCCTAGGAACTAGCGGGGTCAGAAAGACCCAGTACTTC. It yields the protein CASSSLGTSGVRKTQYF.

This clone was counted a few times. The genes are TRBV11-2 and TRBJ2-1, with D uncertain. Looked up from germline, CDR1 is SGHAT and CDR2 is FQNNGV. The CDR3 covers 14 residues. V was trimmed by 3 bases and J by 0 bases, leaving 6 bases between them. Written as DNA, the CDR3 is TGTGCCAGCAGCTTCACGAGCTCCTACAATGAGCAGTTCTTC. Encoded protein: CASSFTSSYNEQFF. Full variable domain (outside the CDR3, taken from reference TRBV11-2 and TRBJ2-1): EAGVAQSPRYKIIEKRQSVAFWCNPISGHATLYWYQQILGQGPKLLIQFQNNGVVDDSQLPKDRFSAERLKGVDSTLKIQPAKLEDSAVYLCASSFTSSYNEQFFGPGTRLTVL.

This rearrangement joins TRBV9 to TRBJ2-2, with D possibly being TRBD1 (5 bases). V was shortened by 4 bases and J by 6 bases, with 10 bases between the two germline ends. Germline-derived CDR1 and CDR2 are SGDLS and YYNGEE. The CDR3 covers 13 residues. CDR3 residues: CASSTDRSGELFF. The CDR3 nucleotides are TGTGCCAGCAGCACAGACAGATCCGGGGAGCTGTTTTTT.

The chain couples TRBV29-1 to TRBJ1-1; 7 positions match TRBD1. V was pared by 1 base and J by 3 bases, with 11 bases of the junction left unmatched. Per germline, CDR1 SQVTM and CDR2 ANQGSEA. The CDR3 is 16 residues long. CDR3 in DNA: TGCAGCGTTGAAGGGGGCCAGGGGGTAGGGTACACTGAAGCTTTCTTT. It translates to CSVEGGQGVGYTEAFF.

The CDR3 bases are TGTGCCAGCAGTTTATCGATGGGAGTATTCTATGGCTACACCTTC. It yields the protein CASSLSMGVFYGYTF. The chain combines TRBV27 with TRBJ1-2; D not resolved. The CDR3 runs to 15 residues. V was pared by 0 bases and J by 4 bases, with 12 bases between. Per germline, CDR1 MNHEY and CDR2 SMNVEV (reference sequence).